A selection of T cell receptor beta chains follows, all from one sample in a study of blood T cell repertoires in COVID-19. Libraries were prepared by immunoSEQ multiplex PCR; TCRdb keeps only in-frame clonotypes and omits some of them. The sample includes fewer than 85,000 clones, about 89% seen only once; the top ten take 7% to 10%. The sequencing sample was made of peripheral blood. These receptors originate from a man aged 50 to 59 with active COVID-19. The CDR3 runs from the conserved cysteine through the conserved F or W. The D gene is left open where the match is weak. Clone size is not always given. Where it is, it says once, few, many or a class for expanded clones.

few	TRBV5-1	.	TRBJ2-3	TGCGCCAGCAGCGAACAGGCGAATTCGGATACGCAGTATTTT	CASSEQANSDTQYF
.	TRBV7-8	TRBD1	TRBJ2-7	TGTGCCAGCAGCTTGACAGGGGCCAGGGACTACGAGCAGTACTTC	CASSLTGARDYEQYF
few	TRBV28	.	TRBJ2-5	TGTGCCAGCAGTTTAACGCCAGACCAAGAGACCCAGTACTTC	CASSLTPDQETQYF
.	TRBV30	TRBD1	TRBJ2-5	TGTGCCTGGAAGCACGGCAGGGGGCTGGGGGAGACCCAGTACTTC	CAWKHGRGLGETQYF
.	TRBV11-1	TRBD2	TRBJ2-1	TGTGCCAGCAGCATAACTAGCGGGGGGGCCCACAATGAGCAGTTCTTC	CASSITSGGAHNEQFF
.	TRBV6-5	TRBD1	TRBJ1-4	TGTGCCAGCAGCCGGACAGGGGTGGGTGAAAAACTGTTTTTT	CASSRTGVGEKLFF
.	TRBV5-1	.	TRBJ2-3	TGCGCCAGCGGTTCGGTAACGGGGAGCACAGATACGCAGTATTTT	CASGSVTGSTDTQYF
.	TRBV4-3	TRBD2	TRBJ2-1	TGCGCCAGCAGCCAAGAGGTTCTAGCGGCGGTCGGTGAGCAGTTCTTC	CASSQEVLAAVGEQFF
few	TRBV12-3/TRBV12-4	.	TRBJ1-1	TGTGCCAGCACCCCAGGTTTAGGCACTGAAGCTTTCTTT	CASTPGLGTEAFF
.	TRBV6-1	TRBD2	TRBJ2-3	TGTGCCAGCAGTGGACTAGCGGGGGGGGCCACAGATACGCAGTATTTT	CASSGLAGGATDTQYF
.	TRBV9	.	TRBJ2-2	TGTGCCAGCAGCGCCTCAGGGTACTACGGGGAGCTGTTTTTT	CASSASGYYGELFF
.	TRBV2	.	TRBJ1-4	TGTGCCAGCGCAGACGGGACTAATGAAAAACTGTTTTTT	CASADGTNEKLFF
.	TRBV9	.	TRBJ2-2	TGTGCCAGCGGACAGCCGAACACCGGGGAGCTGTTTTTT	CASGQPNTGELFF
.	TRBV7-2	TRBD2	TRBJ2-7	TGTGCCAGCAGCTTAGGGACGGGGGGAGGCTACGAGCAGTACTTC	CASSLGTGGGYEQYF
.	TRBV27	.	TRBJ2-2	TGTGCCAGCAGTCTCAGGGTGACCGGGGAGCTGTTTTTT	CASSLRVTGELFF
.	TRBV7-9	TRBD1	TRBJ2-3	TGTGCCAGCAGAACCGGGACAGGGGGCACAGATACGCAGTATTTT	CASRTGTGGTDTQYF